These 3 T cell receptor beta chains came from one sample sequenced in a study of blood T cell repertoires in COVID-19. Data came from immunoSEQ multiplex PCR; TCRdb stores just in-frame clones and leaves some out. Of about 230,000 clones detected, approximately 90% appear once; the ten largest clones hold approximately 10%. Material: peripheral blood. These receptors were taken from a man aged 45-60 years with COVID-19, enrolled during active disease.

The genes are TRBV6-5 and TRBJ2-5; possible D gene TRBD2, 6 bases. CDR1 and CDR2 (germline): MNHEY, SVGAGI. The CDR3 is 15 amino acids. Deletions cut 6 bases from V and 3 bases from J, with 17 bases between. CDR3 nucleotide sequence: TGTGCCAGCAGCTTCGGCGTTGGAGGGAAAGAGACCCAGTACTTC. It yields the protein CASSFGVGGKETQYF.

This chain joins TRBV3-1 (or the pseudogene TRBV3-2) and TRBJ1-5; no clear D. Germline V lookup: CDR1 LGHDT, CDR2 YNNKEL (reference sequence). This CDR3 spans 15 amino acids. The V end was cut by 4 bases, the J end by 0 bases, with 10 bases between. CDR3 coding DNA: TGTGCCAGCAGCCTCGCGGGGAATAGCAATCAGCCCCAGCATTTT. This codes for CASSLAGNSNQPQHF.

This rearrangement joins TRBV9 to TRBJ2-7, with 7 bases identical to TRBD2. Trimming cost V 0 bases and J 0 bases; bases outside gene matches: 3. Germline V lookup: CDR1 SGDLS, CDR2 YYNGEE. The CDR3 loop spans 15 amino acids. This chain's CDR3 is CASSVGEGLSYEQYF. The CDR3 DNA follows: TGTGCCAGCAGCGTAGGGGAGGGGCTCTCCTACGAGCAGTACTTC.